These 28 T cell receptor beta chains share one sample of origin, sequenced in a study of T cells of healthy individuals. TCRdb re-analysed the 5' RACE reads in MiXCR, keeping a single row per CDR3 protein. The table shows fewer than 75,000 distinct CDR3 sequences, with roughly 15% occurring only once. The receptors come from a human donor in good health.

This clonotype appeared many times. The chain couples TRBV20-1 to TRBJ2-7; 12 bases are a match to TRBD2. The CDR3 has 14 residues. In germline, CDR1 is DFQATT, CDR2 SNEGSKA (reference sequence). With 5 bases clipped from V and 3 bases from J, the junction kept 5 bases outside the gene matches. CDR3 DNA sequence: TGCAGTGCTCCCCGGACTAGCGGGAACTACGAGCAGTACTTC. This gives the protein CSAPRTSGNYEQYF.

This clonotype was observed a few times. The chain links TRBV28 to TRBJ2-7, with 7 bases fitting TRBD1. The germline V gene encodes CDR1 MDHEN and CDR2 SYDVKM. This CDR3 is 19 amino acids long. The V and J ends lost 4 bases and 5 bases, in that order; junction bases with no gene match: 23. This CDR3 is CASSSPPKLEGAGIDEQYF. CDR3 in DNA: TGTGCCAGCAGTTCCCCGCCTAAACTTGAGGGGGCAGGCATCGACGAGCAGTACTTC.

The table lists this clonotype with many counts. The chain uses TRBV25-1 and TRBJ2-2; 12 nucleotides align to TRBD2. Germline V CDR1 and CDR2: MGHDK, SYGVNS. V was pared by 0 bases and J by 2 bases, with 10 bases of the junction left unmatched. CDR3 length equals 20 residues. The CDR3 region has the DNA TGTGCCAGCAGTGAATATTTCTATCTAGCGGGAGGGCCCAACACCGGGGAGCTGTTTTTT. Its translation is CASSEYFYLAGGPNTGELFF.

In this sample, this clonotype turned up a few times. This rearrangement joins TRBV18 to TRBJ2-5; D is undetermined. Germline V CDR1 and CDR2: KGHSH, LQKENI. Trimming removed 4 bases at V and 4 bases at J, with 10 bases between. The CDR3 contains 13 residues. The CDR3 loop reads CASSLEVGETQYF. DNA of the CDR3: TGTGCCAGCTCACTAGAAGTAGGAGAGACCCAGTACTTC.

The J gene is TRBJ2-2, the V gene TRBV6-5; unclear D gene. In germline, CDR1 is MNHEY, CDR2 SVGAGI. Trimming pared 6 bases from V and 4 bases from J, leaving 9 bases between. The CDR3 has 13 residues. CDR3 nucleotides: TGTGCCAGCAGCAAAGGGTTCACCGGGGAGCTGTTTTTT. Translating it yields CASSKGFTGELFF.

In its sample, this clonotype was seen a few times. The chain uses TRBV20-1 and TRBJ1-4; the D is unclear. The V and J ends lost 3 bases and 3 bases respectively, with 8 bases between them. The CDR3 spans 13 residues. The germline CDR1 and CDR2 sequences are DFQATT and SNEGSKA (reference sequence). The CDR3 DNA reads TGCAGTGCTAGCCCCTCGGCTAATGAAAAACTGTTTTTT. As protein: CSASPSANEKLFF.

This clonotype showed up many times. The V gene is TRBV7-9, the J gene TRBJ2-7, with 8 bases fitting TRBD2. The CDR3 length is 16 residues. V shed 4 bases, J shed 2 bases, and the junction held 10 bases outside the gene matches. Germline CDR1 is SEHNR and CDR2 is FQNEAQ (reference sequence). The DNA for the CDR3 is TGTGCCAGCAGCTGGGCGGGGGGTTCCTCTCCCTACGAGCAGTACTTC. Its protein product is CASSWAGGSSPYEQYF. The full variable domain, completed using reference TRBV7-9 and TRBJ2-7, is DTGVSQNPRHKITKRGQNVTFRCDPISEHNRLYWYRQTLGQGPEFLTYFQNEAQLEKSRLLSDRFSAERPKGSFSTLEIQRTEQGDSAMYLCASSWAGGSSPYEQYFGPGTRLTVT.

The V call is TRBV12-3 or TRBV12-4, the J call TRBJ2-7, with D unresolved. CDR3 length: 16 residues. V lost 1 base, J lost 0 bases, and 13 bases lay in between. The CDR3: CASSLVSWGSSYEQYF. The CDR3 nucleotides read TGTGCCAGCAGTTTAGTTTCGTGGGGAAGCTCCTACGAGCAGTACTTC.

This clonotype showed up many times. The CDR3 spells CASSYSIIEGTAREKLFF. As DNA, the CDR3 is TGTGCCAGCAGTTACTCGATCATAGAGGGGACGGCTCGGGAAAAACTGTTTTTT. This rearrangement joins TRBV6-6 to TRBJ1-4, with TRBD1 as a possible D gene (5 bases). V was clipped by 0 bases and J by 8 bases, with 22 bases between them. This CDR3 is 18 amino acids long. CDR1 and CDR2 from the germline V gene are MNHNY and SVGAGI (reference sequence).

The chain joins TRBV24-1 to TRBJ2-1; 7 bases align to TRBD1. This CDR3 contains 13 residues. Trimming removed 4 bases from V and 11 bases from J; junction bases left unmatched: 7. Germline CDR1 KGHDR, CDR2 SFDVKD. CDR3 nucleotide sequence: TGTGCCACCAGTGACACCCCGGACAGGAAGCAGTTCTTC. Translating gives CATSDTPDRKQFF.

J is TRBJ2-1 and V is TRBV2; 9 bases map to TRBD1. Germline CDR1 is SNHLY and CDR2 is FYNNEI. CDR3 length equals 16 residues. With V trimmed by 6 bases and J by 9 bases, 15 bases remained unmatched. The DNA of the CDR3 is TGTGCCAGCAGGGAAATCCGGGACAGGGTGCAAGGTGAGCAGTTCTTC. It yields the protein CASREIRDRVQGEQFF.

The chain joins TRBV14 to TRBJ2-5; 8 bases fit TRBD2. The CDR3 is made up of 15 amino acids. From germline, CDR1 is SGHDN and CDR2 FVKESK. Trimming cost V 6 bases and J 0 bases; bases outside gene matches: 6. CDR3 sequence reads: CASSLLAGYQETQYF. In nucleotides, the CDR3 is TGTGCCAGCAGTTTATTAGCGGGGTACCAAGAGACCCAGTACTTC.

The J gene is TRBJ2-5, the V gene TRBV3-1; D uncertain. Trimming stripped 0 bases from V and 5 bases from J, with 10 bases between. The length of the CDR3 is 14 residues. Looked up from germline, CDR1 is LGHDT and CDR2 is YNNKEL (reference sequence). DNA for the CDR3: TGTGCCAGCAGCCAAGAAGGCCGGTTCGAGACCCAGTACTTC. Its protein product is CASSQEGRFETQYF.

This clonotype was recorded many times. This rearrangement joins TRBV5-1 to TRBJ2-5; 7 bases are a match to TRBD1. V dropped 3 bases and J dropped 7; count of bases not matched to a gene: 6. CDR1 and CDR2 (germline): SGHRS, YFSETQ. The CDR3 is made up of 13 amino acids. CDR3 protein: CASSYRGAGTQYF. CDR3 coding DNA: TGCGCCAGCAGCTACAGGGGCGCGGGGACCCAGTACTTC.

Only a few counts were recorded for this clonotype. The V call is TRBV5-1, the J call TRBJ1-1; no clear D. The CDR3 is made up of 13 amino acids. The germline V and J ends were trimmed by 4 bases and 5 bases, with 12 bases remaining between them. Per the germline V gene, CDR1 is SGHRS and CDR2 is YFSETQ. In DNA, the CDR3 is TGCGCCAGCAGCCTCTTAGGTCGTACTGAAGCTTTCTTT. This encodes CASSLLGRTEAFF.

This clonotype was observed a few times. The V and J genes are TRBV11-2 and TRBJ1-1; D perhaps matches TRBD1 (5 bases). This CDR3 has 12 residues. V was shortened by 4 bases and J by 10 bases, with 13 bases between the two germline ends. Germline V CDR1 and CDR2: SGHAT, FQNNGV. The CDR3 here is CASSSQGIGAFF. The CDR3 nucleotides are TGTGCCAGCAGCTCGCAGGGTATTGGAGCTTTCTTT.

A note on this clonotype: This may arise from a read error, as a much more abundant clone is one base away. The rearrangement joins TRBV4-1 to TRBJ2-1; D gene unclear. The CDR3 totals 15 residues. Trimming shortened V by 4 bases and J by 2 bases, and 12 bases separated the two germline ends. Looked up from germline, CDR1 is MGHRA and CDR2 is YSYEKL. The CDR3: CASSRLWTPYNEQFF. The CDR3 DNA reads as TGCGCCAGCAGCCGCCTCTGGACCCCCTACAATGAGCAGTTCTTC.

This clonotype has ten or more counts. The chain recombines TRBV28 with TRBJ2-7; possible D gene TRBD1, 6 bases. V was clipped by 7 bases and J by 0 bases, with 13 bases between them. The CDR3 length is 14 residues. Germline V CDR1 and CDR2: MDHEN, SYDVKM. CDR3 in amino acids: CASTPTGHSYEQYF. CDR3 coding DNA: TGTGCCAGCACCCCTACGGGACACTCCTACGAGCAGTACTTC.

V and J are TRBV20-1 and TRBJ1-6; 9 bases map to TRBD1. Per the germline V gene, CDR1 is DFQATT and CDR2 is SNEGSKA (reference sequence). Trimming cost V 0 bases and J 7 bases; bases outside gene matches: 4. This CDR3 contains 15 residues. CDR3 nucleotides: TGCAGTGCTAGAGATGGAGGACAGGGGAATTCACCCCTCCACTTT. Translating it yields CSARDGGQGNSPLHF.

This clonotype was detected only a few times. This chain uses TRBV19 with TRBJ1-6, with D uncertain. CDR1 is LNHDA and CDR2 is SQIVND in the germline V gene (reference sequence). V was clipped by 5 bases and J by 7 bases, with 21 bases between them. The CDR3 spans 17 residues. The CDR3: CASSSLDSGPENSPLHF. For the CDR3, the DNA is TGTGCCAGTAGTTCACTGGACTCGGGCCCGGAGAATTCACCCCTCCACTTT.

This clonotype was counted a few times. V gene TRBV30 combines with J gene TRBJ1-3; D may be TRBD1 (5 bases). CDR3 length: 16 amino acids. V lost 3 bases, J lost 3 bases, and 18 bases lay in between. Germline loops: CDR1 GTSNPN, CDR2 SVGIG (reference sequence). This CDR3 reads CAWSGVSQGNGNTIYF. CDR3 nucleotides: TGTGCCTGGAGCGGGGTTTCGCAGGGAAATGGAAACACCATATATTTT.

This clonotype was recorded a few times. The chain combines TRBV15 with TRBJ2-5; weak D call: TRBD2 (6 bases). Germline V gene data show CDR1 as LNHNV and CDR2 as YYDKDF (reference sequence). V lost 3 bases and J lost 0, with 14 bases in between. The CDR3 spans 16 residues. CDR3 in amino acids: CATSRVVAGYQETQYF. The CDR3 bases are TGTGCCACCAGCAGGGTGGTGGCGGGGTACCAAGAGACCCAGTACTTC.

This clonotype was observed at least ten times. The CDR3 DNA follows: TGCAGCGTTGCGGGTGGGTTTGGGTTCAACAATGAGCAGTTCTTC. Amino acids: CSVAGGFGFNNEQFF. The chain carries TRBV29-1 and TRBJ2-1; D is unresolved. The V end lost 4 bases, the J end lost 5 bases, and 18 bases lay between the germline ends. This CDR3 comprises 15 residues. CDR1 and CDR2 from the germline V gene are SQVTM and ANQGSEA.

Ten or more counts support this clonotype. This rearrangement joins TRBV27 to TRBJ2-5; 10 nucleotides agree with TRBD2. From germline, CDR1 is MNHEY and CDR2 SMNVEV (reference sequence). Trimming cost V 3 bases and J 3 bases; bases outside gene matches: 4. This CDR3 comprises 15 residues. As DNA, the CDR3 is TGTGCCAGCAGTTTCACCCTAGCGGGGGAAGAGACCCAGTACTTC. It is translated as CASSFTLAGEETQYF.

This chain uses TRBV5-1 with TRBJ2-7; perhaps TRBD1 as D (6 bases). There are 14 residues in the CDR3. The V gene lost 3 bases and the J gene lost 2 bases, with 12 bases spanning the gap. Looked up from germline, CDR1 is SGHRS and CDR2 is YFSETQ. CDR3 DNA: TGCGCCAGCAGCTCGATACAGGGCACCTACGAGCAGTACTTC. Its protein is CASSSIQGTYEQYF.

The DNA for the CDR3 is TGTGCCAGCAGTGCCGACAGGGATAGCTATGAAAAACTGTTTTTT. Its protein product is CASSADRDSYEKLFF. The gene calls are TRBV2 and TRBJ1-4, with 7 bases lining up with TRBD1. This CDR3 spans 15 amino acids. The trim removed 4 bases at V and 6 bases at J, leaving 8 bases unmatched. Germline values: CDR1 SNHLY, CDR2 FYNNEI.

A few counts support this clonotype. The chain employs TRBV24-1 and TRBJ2-3; no definite D call. V gave up 4 bases and J gave up 2 bases, with 6 bases separating them. The germline CDR1 and CDR2 sequences are KGHDR and SFDVKD. The CDR3 runs to 13 residues. Written as DNA, the CDR3 is TGTGCCACCAGTGAGACAAACACAGATACGCAGTATTTT. Its translation: CATSETNTDTQYF.

This clonotype was recorded many times. The rearrangement uses TRBV12-3 or TRBV12-4 and TRBJ2-7; D is ambiguous. V shed 1 base and J shed 4 bases, with 14 bases lying between them. The CDR3 spans 15 residues. The CDR3 nucleotides read TGTGCCAGCAGTTTAGACGTGGGTAGGTCATACGAGCAGTACTTC. Its translation is CASSLDVGRSYEQYF.